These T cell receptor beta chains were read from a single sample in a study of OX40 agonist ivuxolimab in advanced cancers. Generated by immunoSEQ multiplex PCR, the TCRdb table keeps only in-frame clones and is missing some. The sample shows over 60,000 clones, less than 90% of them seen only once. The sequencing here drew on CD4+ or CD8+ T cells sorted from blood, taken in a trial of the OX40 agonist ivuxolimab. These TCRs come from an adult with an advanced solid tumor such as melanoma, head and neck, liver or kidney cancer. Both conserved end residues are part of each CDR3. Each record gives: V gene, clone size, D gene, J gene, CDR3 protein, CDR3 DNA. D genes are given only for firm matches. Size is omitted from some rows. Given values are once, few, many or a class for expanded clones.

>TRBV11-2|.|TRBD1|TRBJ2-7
CASGALGTVVSYEQYF
TGTGCCAGCGGGGCTCTAGGGACAGTGGTTTCCTACGAGCAGTACTTC
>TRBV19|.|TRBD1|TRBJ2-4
CASSPGGPLAKNIQYF
TGTGCCAGTAGTCCAGGGGGCCCGCTAGCCAAAAACATTCAGTACTTC
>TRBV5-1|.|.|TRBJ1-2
CASSLVSPGYGYTF
TGCGCCAGCAGCTTGGTCTCACCGGGCTATGGCTACACCTTC
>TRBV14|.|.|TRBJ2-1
CASSQGLVQASAFF
TGTGCCAGCAGCCAAGGTTTAGTTCAGGCTAGCGCTTTCTTC
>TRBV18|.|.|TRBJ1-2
CASSLRGDRGYTF
TGTGCCAGCTCACTCCGAGGGGACCGAGGCTACACCTTC
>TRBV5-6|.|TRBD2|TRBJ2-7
CASSSLRLARSYEQYF
TGTGCCAGCAGCTCACTCAGACTAGCGCGATCCTACGAGCAGTACTTC
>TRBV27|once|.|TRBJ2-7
CASTSGLYEQYF
TGTGCCAGCACCTCGGGGCTATACGAGCAGTACTTC
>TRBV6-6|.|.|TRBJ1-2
CASIPRGGFYGYTF
TGTGCCAGCATTCCCCGGGGGGGGTTTTATGGCTACACCTTC
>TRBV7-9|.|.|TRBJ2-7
CASGPVWGRYEQYF
TGTGCCAGCGGCCCAGTTTGGGGGAGGTACGAGCAGTACTTC
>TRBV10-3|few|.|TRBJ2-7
CAISDRGPYEQYF
TGTGCCATCAGTGACCGGGGTCCCTACGAGCAGTACTTC
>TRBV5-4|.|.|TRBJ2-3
CASSRGGPTDTQYF
TGTGCCAGCAGCAGGGGGGGACCCACAGATACGCAGTATTTT
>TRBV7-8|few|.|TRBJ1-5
CASSLRDISNQPQHF
TGTGCCAGCAGCCTCCGGGACATTAGCAATCAGCCCCAGCATTTT
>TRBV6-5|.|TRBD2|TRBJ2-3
CASSGTSGTQYF
TGTGCCAGCAGCGGGACTAGCGGGACGCAGTATTTT
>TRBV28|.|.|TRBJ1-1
CASRPRQYTEAFF
TGTGCCAGCAGACCCCGACAGTACACTGAAGCTTTCTTT
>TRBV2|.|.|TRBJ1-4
CASSEALIRDANEKLFF
TGTGCCAGCAGTGAAGCGCTTATCCGGGACGCTAATGAAAAACTGTTTTTT
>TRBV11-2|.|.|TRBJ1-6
CASSLGGFNSPLHF
TGTGCCAGCAGCTTAGGGGGTTTCAATTCACCCCTCCACTTT